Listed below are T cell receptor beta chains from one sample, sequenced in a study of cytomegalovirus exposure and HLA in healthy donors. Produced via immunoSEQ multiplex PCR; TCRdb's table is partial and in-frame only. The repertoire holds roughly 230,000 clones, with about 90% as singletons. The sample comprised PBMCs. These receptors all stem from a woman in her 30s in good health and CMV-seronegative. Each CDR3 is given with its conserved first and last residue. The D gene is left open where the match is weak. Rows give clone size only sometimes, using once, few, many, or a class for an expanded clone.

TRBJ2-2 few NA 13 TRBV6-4 CASSDRNTGELFF TGTGCCAGCAGTGACAGGAACACCGGGGAGCTGTTTTTT
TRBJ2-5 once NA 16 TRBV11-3 CASSWWDGGGKETQYF TGTGCCAGCAGCTGGTGGGACGGAGGGGGCAAGGAGACCCAGTACTTC
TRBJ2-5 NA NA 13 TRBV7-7 CASSTGSWETQYF TGTGCCAGCAGCACCGGGAGTTGGGAGACCCAGTACTTC
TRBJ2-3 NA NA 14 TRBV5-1 CASSLGPGADTQYF TGCGCCAGCAGCTTGGGCCCGGGAGCAGATACGCAGTATTTT
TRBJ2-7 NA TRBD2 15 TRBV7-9 CASSRVASGSYEQYF TGTGCCAGCAGCCGGGTCGCTAGCGGCTCCTACGAGCAGTACTTC
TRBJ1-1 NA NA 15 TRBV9 CASSADVGGNTEAFF TGTGCCAGCAGCGCAGATGTTGGGGGGAACACTGAAGCTTTCTTT
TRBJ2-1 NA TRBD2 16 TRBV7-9 CASSSRLAGPYNEQFF TGTGCCAGCAGCTCTCGACTAGCGGGCCCCTACAATGAGCAGTTCTTC
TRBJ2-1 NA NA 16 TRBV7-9 CASSLGPGDSYNEQFF TGTGCCAGCAGCTTAGGCCCAGGGGACTCCTACAATGAGCAGTTCTTC
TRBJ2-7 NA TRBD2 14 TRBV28 CASIQGLAAYEQYF TGTGCCAGCATCCAGGGACTAGCGGCCTACGAGCAGTACTTC
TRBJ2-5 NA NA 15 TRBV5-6 CASSILTEPGETQYF TGTGCCAGCAGTATTCTGACAGAGCCCGGAGAGACCCAGTACTTC
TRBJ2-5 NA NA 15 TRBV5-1 CASSLAGVSRETQYF TGCGCCAGCAGCTTGGCAGGGGTTTCGAGAGAGACCCAGTACTTC
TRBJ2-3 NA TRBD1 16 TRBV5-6 CASSLVGRGKTDTQYF TGTGCCAGCAGCTTGGTAGGCAGGGGGAAAACAGATACGCAGTATTTT
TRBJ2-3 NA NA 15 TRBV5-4 CASSLIGRATDTQYF TGTGCCAGCAGCTTGATTGGCAGGGCCACAGATACGCAGTATTTT
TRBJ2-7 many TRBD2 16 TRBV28 CASSFGVGTSSYEQYF TGTGCCAGCAGTTTCGGGGTAGGGACTAGCTCCTACGAGCAGTACTTC
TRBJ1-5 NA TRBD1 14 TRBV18 CASSPDRVSQPQHF TGTGCCAGCTCACCTGACAGGGTGAGTCAGCCCCAGCATTTT
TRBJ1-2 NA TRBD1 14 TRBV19 CASSIGQGGYGYTF TGTGCCAGTAGTATCGGACAGGGAGGCTATGGCTACACCTTC
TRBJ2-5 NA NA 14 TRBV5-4 CASSRRDIQETQYF TGTGCCAGCAGCCGCCGGGACATCCAAGAGACCCAGTACTTC
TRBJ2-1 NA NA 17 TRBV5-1 CASSQGTGASGYNEQFF TGCGCCAGCAGCCAAGGCACGGGGGCGTCTGGTTACAATGAGCAGTTCTTC
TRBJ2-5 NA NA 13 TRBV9 CASSVALQETQYF TGTGCCAGCAGCGTAGCTCTCCAAGAGACCCAGTACTTC
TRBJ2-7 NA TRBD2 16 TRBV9 CASSVGTSGREYEQYF TGTGCCAGCAGCGTCGGGACTAGCGGGAGGGAGTACGAGCAGTACTTC
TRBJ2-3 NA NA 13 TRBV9 CASSVAGTDTQYF TGTGCCAGCAGCGTAGCTGGGACAGATACGCAGTATTTT
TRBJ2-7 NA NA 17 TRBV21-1 CASSKGVGTLSSYEQYF TGTGCCAGCAGCAAAGGGGTCGGGACTTTGAGCTCCTACGAGCAGTACTTC
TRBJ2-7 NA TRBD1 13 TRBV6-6 CASRQGSSYEQYF TGTGCCAGCCGACAGGGATCCTCCTACGAGCAGTACTTC
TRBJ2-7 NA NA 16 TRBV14 CASSQAERLGDYEQYF TGTGCCAGCAGCCAAGCCGAAAGATTGGGGGACTACGAGCAGTACTTC
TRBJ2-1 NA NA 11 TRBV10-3 CAISVGDEQFF TGTGCCATCAGTGTTGGAGATGAGCAGTTCTTC
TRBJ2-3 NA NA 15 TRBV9 CASSVVGGWTDTQYF TGTGCCAGCAGCGTGGTGGGGGGCTGGACAGATACGCAGTATTTT
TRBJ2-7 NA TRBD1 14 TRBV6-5 CASSAGQEAYEQYF TGTGCCAGCAGTGCAGGACAGGAGGCCTACGAGCAGTACTTC
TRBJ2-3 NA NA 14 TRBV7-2 CASRFNWVSDTQYF TGTGCCAGCAGGTTCAATTGGGTCTCAGATACGCAGTATTTT
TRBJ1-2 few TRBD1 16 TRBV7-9 CASSLAGTGTDYGYTF TGTGCCAGCAGCTTAGCCGGGACAGGGACGGACTATGGCTACACCTTC
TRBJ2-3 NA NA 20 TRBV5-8 CASSSNIGQTTISSTDTQYF TGTGCCAGCAGCTCAAACATCGGACAGACTACAATTTCTAGCACAGATACGCAGTATTTT
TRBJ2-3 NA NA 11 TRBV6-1 CASSQTPAQYF TGTGCCAGCAGTCAGACCCCGGCGCAGTATTTT
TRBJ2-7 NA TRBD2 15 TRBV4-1 CASSQSTGGAYEQYF TGCGCCAGCAGCCAATCAACGGGAGGCGCCTACGAGCAGTACTTC
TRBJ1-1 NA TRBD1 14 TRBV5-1 CASSLGDRDTEAFF TGCGCCAGCAGCTTGGGTGACAGGGACACTGAAGCTTTCTTT
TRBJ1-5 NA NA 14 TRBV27 CASKGGMGNQPQHF TGTGCCAGCAAGGGAGGGATGGGCAATCAGCCCCAGCATTTT
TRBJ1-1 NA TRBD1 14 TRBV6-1 CASSEWDRGPEAFF TGTGCCAGCAGTGAGTGGGACAGGGGACCTGAAGCTTTCTTT
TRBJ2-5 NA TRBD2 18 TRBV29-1 CSADKTLAGNAYQETQYF TGCAGCGCAGATAAAACGCTAGCGGGAAATGCGTACCAAGAGACCCAGTACTTC
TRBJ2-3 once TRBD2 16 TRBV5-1 CASSYRAGPSTDTQYF TGCGCCAGCAGTTACCGAGCGGGACCTAGCACAGATACGCAGTATTTT
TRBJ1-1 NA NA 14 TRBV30 CAWSVGMNRGEAFF TGTGCCTGGAGTGTGGGTATGAATCGGGGTGAAGCTTTCTTT
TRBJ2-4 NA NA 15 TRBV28 CASSSPVGSKNIQYF TGTGCCAGCAGTTCCCCGGTCGGGAGCAAAAACATTCAGTACTTC
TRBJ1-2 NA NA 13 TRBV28 CASSLQGDYGYTF TGTGCCAGCAGTTTGCAAGGGGACTATGGCTACACCTTC
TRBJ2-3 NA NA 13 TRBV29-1 CSVEDPAGDTQYF TGCAGCGTTGAAGATCCGGCTGGAGATACGCAGTATTTT
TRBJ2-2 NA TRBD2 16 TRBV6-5 CASSYHGRGNTGELFF TGTGCCAGCAGTTACCATGGGAGGGGCAACACCGGGGAGCTGTTTTTT
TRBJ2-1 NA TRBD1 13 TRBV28 CATSGQGFHEQFF TGTGCCACGTCGGGACAGGGATTTCATGAGCAGTTCTTC
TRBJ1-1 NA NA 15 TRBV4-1 CASSPLVVIVTEAFF TGCGCCAGCAGCCCCCTCGTGGTGATAGTGACTGAAGCTTTCTTT
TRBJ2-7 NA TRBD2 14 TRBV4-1 CASSQDRLAGGQYF TGCGCCAGCAGCCAAGATAGGCTAGCGGGAGGACAGTACTTC